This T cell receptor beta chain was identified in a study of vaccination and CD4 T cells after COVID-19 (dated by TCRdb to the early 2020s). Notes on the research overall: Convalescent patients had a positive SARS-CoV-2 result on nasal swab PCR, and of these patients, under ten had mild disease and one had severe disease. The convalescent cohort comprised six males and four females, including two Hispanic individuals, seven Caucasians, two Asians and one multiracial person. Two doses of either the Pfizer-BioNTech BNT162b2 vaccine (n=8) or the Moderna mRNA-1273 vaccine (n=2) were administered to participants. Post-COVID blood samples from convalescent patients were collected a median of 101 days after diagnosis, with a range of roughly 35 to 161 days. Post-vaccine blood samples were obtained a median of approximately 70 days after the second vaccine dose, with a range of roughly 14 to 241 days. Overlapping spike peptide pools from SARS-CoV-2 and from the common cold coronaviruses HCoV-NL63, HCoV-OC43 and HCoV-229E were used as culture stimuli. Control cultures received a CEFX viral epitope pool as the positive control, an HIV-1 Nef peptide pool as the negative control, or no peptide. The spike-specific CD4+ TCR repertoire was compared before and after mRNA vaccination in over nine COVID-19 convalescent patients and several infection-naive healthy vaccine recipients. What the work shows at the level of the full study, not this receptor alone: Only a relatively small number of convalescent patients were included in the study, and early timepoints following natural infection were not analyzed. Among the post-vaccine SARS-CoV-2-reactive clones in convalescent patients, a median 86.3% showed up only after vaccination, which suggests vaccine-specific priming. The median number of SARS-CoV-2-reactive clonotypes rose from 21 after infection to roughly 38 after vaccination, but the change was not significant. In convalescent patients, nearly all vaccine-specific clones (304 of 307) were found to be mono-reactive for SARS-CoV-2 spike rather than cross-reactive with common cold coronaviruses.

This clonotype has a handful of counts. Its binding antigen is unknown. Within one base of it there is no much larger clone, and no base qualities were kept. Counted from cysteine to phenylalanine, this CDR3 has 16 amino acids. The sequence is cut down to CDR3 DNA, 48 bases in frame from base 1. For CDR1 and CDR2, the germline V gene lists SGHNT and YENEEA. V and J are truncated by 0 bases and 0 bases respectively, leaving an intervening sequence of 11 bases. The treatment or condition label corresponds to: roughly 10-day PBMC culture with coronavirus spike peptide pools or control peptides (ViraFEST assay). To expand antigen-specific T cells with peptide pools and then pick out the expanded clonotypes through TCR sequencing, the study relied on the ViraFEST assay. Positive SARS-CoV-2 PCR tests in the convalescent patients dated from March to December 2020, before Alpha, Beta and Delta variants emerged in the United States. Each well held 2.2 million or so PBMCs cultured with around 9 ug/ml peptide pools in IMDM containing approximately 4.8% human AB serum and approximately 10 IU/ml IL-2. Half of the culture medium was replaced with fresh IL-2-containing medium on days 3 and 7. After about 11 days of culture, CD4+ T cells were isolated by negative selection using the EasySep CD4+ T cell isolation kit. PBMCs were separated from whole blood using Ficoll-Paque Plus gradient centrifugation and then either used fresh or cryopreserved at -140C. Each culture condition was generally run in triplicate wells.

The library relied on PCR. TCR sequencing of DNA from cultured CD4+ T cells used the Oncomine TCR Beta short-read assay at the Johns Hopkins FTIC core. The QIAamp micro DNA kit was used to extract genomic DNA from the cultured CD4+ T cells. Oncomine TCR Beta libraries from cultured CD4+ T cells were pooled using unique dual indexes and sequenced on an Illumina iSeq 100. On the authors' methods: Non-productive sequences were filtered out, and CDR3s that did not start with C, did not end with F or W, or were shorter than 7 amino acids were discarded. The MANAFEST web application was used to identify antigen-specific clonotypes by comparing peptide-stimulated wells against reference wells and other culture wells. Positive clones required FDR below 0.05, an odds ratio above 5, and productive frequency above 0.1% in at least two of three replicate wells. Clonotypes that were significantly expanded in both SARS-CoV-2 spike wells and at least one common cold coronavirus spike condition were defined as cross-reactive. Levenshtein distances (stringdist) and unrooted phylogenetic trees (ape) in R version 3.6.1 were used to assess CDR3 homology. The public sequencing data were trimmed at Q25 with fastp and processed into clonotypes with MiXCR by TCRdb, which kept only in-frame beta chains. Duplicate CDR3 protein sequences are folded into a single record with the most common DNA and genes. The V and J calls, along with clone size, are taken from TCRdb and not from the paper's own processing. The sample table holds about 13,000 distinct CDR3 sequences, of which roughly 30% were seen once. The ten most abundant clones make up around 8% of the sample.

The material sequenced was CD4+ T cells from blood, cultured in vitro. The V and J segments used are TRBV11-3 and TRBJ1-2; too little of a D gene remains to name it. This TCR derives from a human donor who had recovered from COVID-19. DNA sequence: TGTGCCAGCAGCTTAGAAGGGAGAGCCTCTAACTATGGCTACACCTTC. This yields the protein CASSLEGRASNYGYTF.